The present T cell receptor (beta chain) was sequenced within a study of blood T cells in healthy people across ages. Study conclusions and caveats: TCR beta diversity, measured per million T cells, fell in a roughly linear way with age.

Primers used in a second PCR of about 6 to 11 cycles were a sample-barcoded 5' primer and a J-beta primer mix. Each single sample gave us at least 2.5 million CDR3-containing paired-end reads. In TCRdb, the 5' RACE reads were re-called with MiXCR into one record per CDR3 protein. Of 950,000 to 1,200,000 distinct CDR3 sequences listed, under 40% are singletons. A word on this clonotype: What it recognizes is unknown.

V was trimmed by 5 bases and J by 2 bases, leaving 25 bases between them. Germline loops: CDR1 SGHTA, CDR2 FQGNSA. The CDR3 length is 19 residues. Sequenced sample: blood. The origin of this receptor is a man between 18 and 29 years old in good health. This rearrangement joins TRBV7-2 to TRBJ1-5, with TRBD1 as a possible D gene (6 bases). This CDR3 is CASSKASNRDPWGNQPQHF. CDR3 in DNA: TGTGCCAGCAGCAAGGCGTCAAACAGGGACCCATGGGGCAATCAGCCCCAGCATTTT. The whole variable domain, remainder taken from reference TRBV7-2 and TRBJ1-5, is GAGVSQSPSNKVTEKGKDVELRCDPISGHTALYWYRQSLGQGLEFLIYFQGNSAPDKSGLPSDRFSAERTGGSVSTLTIQRTQQEDSAVYLCASSKASNRDPWGNQPQHFGDGTRLSIL.